This T cell receptor beta chain emerged from a study of T cells in Graves' hyperthyroidism and ophthalmopathy. CDR3 size: 19 residues. Germline V gene lookup returns CDR1 SEHNR and CDR2 FQNEAQ (reference sequence). Trimming left V 5 bases short and J 0 bases short, with 23 bases between. What was amplified from RNA transcripts were TCR beta CDR3 regions. Using the HTBI primer set, a first-round RT-PCR was run on the TCR CDR3. One entry per CDR3 protein results from TCRdb running MiXCR on the multiplex PCR reads. In the table there are 350,000 to 450,000 distinct CDR3 sequences, about 15% of which are singletons. There are many counts of this clonotype.

The sequenced sample consisted of blood. This TCR was sampled from an older woman with Graves' hyperthyroidism. V usage is TRBV7-9 and J usage is TRBJ2-1; a weak D match, TRBD2 (7 bases). The CDR3, as DNA: TGTGCCAGCAGCACAATCCAACTAGCGCAGGGGACCTCCTACAATGAGCAGTTCTTC. Translated, it gives CASSTIQLAQGTSYNEQFF.